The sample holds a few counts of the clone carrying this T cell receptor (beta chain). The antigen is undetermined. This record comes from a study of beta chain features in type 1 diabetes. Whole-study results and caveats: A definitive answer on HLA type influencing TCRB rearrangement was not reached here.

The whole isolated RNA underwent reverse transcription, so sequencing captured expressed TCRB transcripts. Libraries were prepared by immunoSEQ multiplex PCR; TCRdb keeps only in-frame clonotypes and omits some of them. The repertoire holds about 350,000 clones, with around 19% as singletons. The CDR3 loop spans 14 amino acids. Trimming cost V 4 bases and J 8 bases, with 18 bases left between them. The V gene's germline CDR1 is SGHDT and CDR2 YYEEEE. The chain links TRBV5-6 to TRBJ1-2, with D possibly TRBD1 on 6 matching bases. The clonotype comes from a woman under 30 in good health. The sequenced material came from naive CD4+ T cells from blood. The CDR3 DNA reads TGTGCCAGCAGCCAGCCCACAGGGACAAGCGGCTACACCTTC. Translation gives CASSQPTGTSGYTF.